Listed here are 17 T cell receptor beta chains from one sample, sequenced in a study of T-cell reconstitution after alpha-beta-depleted transplantation in children. Molecular barcoding with unique molecular identifiers was used for the TCRbeta library. TCRdb processed the PCR reads anew with MiXCR; each CDR3 protein has one entry. In the table there are roughly 490,000 distinct CDR3 sequences, more than 9.5% of which are singletons. The sequenced sample was PBMCs, mostly from graft donor cells, obtained 180 days after TCRalphabeta/CD19-depleted stem cell transplant. The receptors shown here come from a female patient between 2 and 15 years old who had a stem cell transplant for aplastic anemia, so the T cells may come from the graft donor.

The J gene is TRBJ1-1, the V gene TRBV7-2, with a weak D call TRBD1 (5 bases). The CDR3 is 16 amino acids. V lost 4 bases, J lost 7 bases, and 22 bases lay in between. CDR1 is SGHTA and CDR2 is FQGNSA in the germline V gene. CDR3 in DNA: TGTGCCAGCAGCTCCTTAACGGGGGTCGACGGAAGTGAAGCTTTCTTT. This gives the protein CASSSLTGVDGSEAFF. The whole variable domain, filled in from reference TRBV7-2 and TRBJ1-1, reads GAGVSQSPSNKVTEKGKDVELRCDPISGHTALYWYRQSLGQGLEFLIYFQGNSAPDKSGLPSDRFSAERTGGSVSTLTIQRTQQEDSAVYLCASSSLTGVDGSEAFFGQGTRLTVV.

This clonotype was seen a few times. The chain carries TRBV29-1 and TRBJ1-3; D is uncertain. This CDR3 region has 14 residues. V dropped 4 bases and J dropped 0 bases, with 10 bases sitting between them. CDR1 is SQVTM and CDR2 is ANQGSEA in the germline V gene. The CDR3 is CSVVAISSGNTIYF. The CDR3 DNA sequence: TGCAGCGTTGTGGCAATATCCTCTGGAAACACCATATATTTT.

The V call is TRBV6-2 or TRBV6-3, the J call TRBJ2-7, with 11 positions matching TRBD2. V lost 7 bases to trimming and J lost 0 bases; unmatched junction nucleotides: 20. CDR3 length equals 20 residues. From germline, CDR1 is MNHEY and CDR2 SVGEGT. The CDR3 nucleotides are TGTGCCAGCACTTCCTCAAGGTTGGGTAGCGGGAGGGCCACCTCCTACGAGCAGTACGTC. Translated, it gives CASTSSRLGSGRATSYEQYV.

Only a few counts were recorded for this clonotype. The rearrangement links TRBV7-8 to TRBJ2-1; TRBD1 aligns across 7 bases. With V trimmed by 0 bases and J by 6 bases, 2 bases remained unmatched. Germline V gives CDR1 SGHVS, CDR2 FQNEAQ. CDR3 length equals 14 residues. As DNA, the CDR3 is TGTGCCAGCAGCTTAGCGGGACAGCCCAATGAGCAGTTCTTC. Translating it yields CASSLAGQPNEQFF.

J is TRBJ2-2 and V is TRBV27, with TRBD1 matching over 10 bases. The ends lost 3 bases at V and 8 bases at J; junction bases unmatched: 6. The germline gives CDR1 MNHEY, CDR2 SMNVEV (reference sequence). CDR3 length: 15 residues. In nucleotides, the CDR3 is TGTGCCAGCAGTTTCGACAGGGGGCTCCGGGGGGAGCTGTTTTTT. This translates into CASSFDRGLRGELFF.

The J gene is TRBJ2-7, the V gene TRBV20-1, with D possibly matching TRBD2 (6 bases). Trimming shortened V by 3 bases and J by 2 bases, and 14 bases separated the two germline ends. The germline V gene encodes CDR1 DFQATT and CDR2 SNEGSKA (reference sequence). The CDR3 loop spans 14 amino acids. CDR3 DNA: TGCAGTGCTAGGGTCGGGAGCCTCACCTACGAGCAGTACTTC. As protein: CSARVGSLTYEQYF.

This chain uses TRBV7-2 with TRBJ1-3; D is uncertain. V was shortened by 1 base and J by 0 bases, with 7 bases between the two germline ends. The CDR3 runs to 15 residues. Germline CDR1 is SGHTA and CDR2 is FQGNSA. CDR3 sequence: CASSLVLASGNTIYF. In DNA form, the CDR3 reads TGTGCCAGCAGCTTAGTACTGGCCTCTGGAAACACCATATATTTT. The variable domain in full, with the rest retrieved from reference TRBV7-2 and TRBJ1-3, is GAGVSQSPSNKVTEKGKDVELRCDPISGHTALYWYRQSLGQGLEFLIYFQGNSAPDKSGLPSDRFSAERTGGSVSTLTIQRTQQEDSAVYLCASSLVLASGNTIYFGEGSWLTVV.

This clonotype has more than one count but fewer than ten. The V gene is TRBV11-2, the J gene TRBJ2-1; 15 bases map to TRBD2. This CDR3 is built from 18 residues. V gave up 2 bases and J gave up 5 bases; unmatched junction bases: 7. Germline V gene lookup returns CDR1 SGHAT and CDR2 FQNNGV. The CDR3 reads CASSLLLRTSGRDNEQFF. Here the CDR3 DNA reads TGTGCCAGCAGCTTATTGCTTAGGACTAGCGGGAGGGACAATGAGCAGTTCTTC. The whole variable domain, remainder taken from reference TRBV11-2 and TRBJ2-1, is EAGVAQSPRYKIIEKRQSVAFWCNPISGHATLYWYQQILGQGPKLLIQFQNNGVVDDSQLPKDRFSAERLKGVDSTLKIQPAKLEDSAVYLCASSLLLRTSGRDNEQFFGPGTRLTVL.

This clonotype was seen only a few times. V is TRBV5-1 and J is TRBJ2-4; D gene ambiguous. Germline lookup yields CDR1 SGHRS and CDR2 YFSETQ. Trimming shortened V by 0 bases and J by 2 bases, and 3 bases separated the two germline ends. The CDR3 is made up of 13 amino acids. The CDR3 region has the DNA TGCGCCAGCAGCTTGGAAACCAAAAACATTCAGTACTTC. As protein: CASSLETKNIQYF.

The V and J genes are TRBV28 and TRBJ2-1; 10 bases line up with TRBD1. Trimming removed 5 bases from V and 5 bases from J; junction bases left unmatched: 9. Germline assignment: CDR1 MDHEN and CDR2 SYDVKM. The length of the CDR3 is 16 residues. As DNA, the CDR3 is TGTGCCAGCAGTCTCCCGGGACAGGGGATCCACAATGAGCAGTTCTTC. This translates into CASSLPGQGIHNEQFF.

The V gene is TRBV24-1, the J gene TRBJ2-1; D gene unclear. Germline values: CDR1 KGHDR, CDR2 SFDVKD. This CDR3 comprises 14 residues. V was trimmed by 1 base and J by 7 bases, leaving 10 bases between them. CDR3 DNA: TGTGCCACCAGTGATTTACCTCGTGGGAATGAGCAGTTCTTC. Its protein product is CATSDLPRGNEQFF.

The chain links TRBV5-6 to TRBJ1-2; no firm D call. The CDR3 consists of 15 residues. Trimming removed 4 bases at V and 6 bases at J, with 19 bases between. The V gene's germline CDR1 is SGHDT and CDR2 YYEEEE. This CDR3 reads CASSPGPRAAHGYTF. The CDR3 region has the DNA TGTGCCAGCAGCCCCGGACCTAGAGCTGCCCATGGCTACACCTTC.

This clonotype has more than one count but fewer than ten. This chain uses TRBV29-1 with TRBJ2-2, with TRBD2 identical over 7 bases. CDR1 and CDR2 from the germline V gene are SQVTM and ANQGSEA. V lost 7 bases, J lost 0 bases, and 8 bases stayed unmatched. The CDR3 sequence is 15 residues long. The CDR3 nucleotides are TGCAGCGGACGTCTAGCGGCTGCGAACACCGGGGAGCTGTTTTTT. Amino acids: CSGRLAAANTGELFF.

This clonotype was seen a few times. CDR3 nucleotides: TGTGCCAGCAGCGGGGGAGACAGGGGGACCGGGGAGCTGTTTTTT. Protein: CASSGGDRGTGELFF. This sequence joins TRBV28 and TRBJ2-2; TRBD1 agrees at 9 bases. J was trimmed by 5 bases and V by 6 bases; bases with no gene match: 7. CDR1 is MDHEN and CDR2 is SYDVKM in the germline V gene. The CDR3 consists of 15 residues.

This sequence joins TRBV20-1 and TRBJ1-2, with TRBD1 matching over 9 bases. With V trimmed by 1 base and J by 4 bases, 7 bases remained unmatched. The germline CDR1 and CDR2 sequences are DFQATT and SNEGSKA (reference sequence). The CDR3 runs 15 residues. This CDR3 is CSARGPPGQGYGYTF. CDR3 DNA: TGCAGTGCTAGAGGGCCCCCGGGACAGGGCTATGGCTACACCTTC.

Details on this clonotype: The final CDR3 position lacks the conserved phenylalanine or tryptophan, pointing to a likely read error. The J gene is TRBJ2-1, the V gene TRBV24-1; the match to TRBD2 covers 14 bases. The CDR3 consists of 16 residues. V shed 2 bases and J 8 bases; nucleotides not matched to a gene: 4. Germline V lookup: CDR1 KGHDR, CDR2 SFDVKD. The CDR3 loop reads CATSDSGLAGDDEQFL. CDR3 nucleotides: TGTGCCACCAGTGATTCGGGACTAGCGGGAGACGATGAGCAGTTCTTG.

This chain links TRBV2 with TRBJ1-3, with unresolved D. The V end was cut by 0 bases, the J end by 3 bases, with 6 bases between. Germline V lookup: CDR1 SNHLY, CDR2 FYNNEI. The CDR3 totals 14 residues. CDR3 in amino acids: CASSEALFGNTIYF. The CDR3 DNA follows: TGTGCCAGCAGTGAAGCCCTTTTTGGAAACACCATATATTTT.